A selection of T cell receptor beta chains follows, all from one sample in a study of shared T cell receptors in the human thymus. The data were produced by immunoSEQ multiplex PCR, yet TCRdb's version contains in-frame clones alone and is incomplete. The data hold some 640,000 clones, with 87% observed a single time. A further study also used this sample, focusing on human thymus T cells.

Sample: thymocytes. The receptors stem from a boy in the first two years of life with a congenital heart defect. The CDR3 runs from the conserved cysteine through the conserved F or W. Fields, in order: J gene, CDR3 length, V gene, CDR3 protein.

TRBJ2-3	13	TRBV9	CASSNQGWDTQYF
TRBJ2-7	14	TRBV6-5	CASRRGDSSYEQYF
TRBJ1-2	16	TRBV7-6	CASSLIGQGGVNGYTF
TRBJ1-5	18	TRBV28	CASSPTLPGTGYNQPQHF
TRBJ2-5	16	TRBV4-3	CASSQVGGGSQETQYF
TRBJ1-6	15	TRBV5-4	CASSSETGGNSPLHF
TRBJ1-1	14	TRBV7-9	CASSRGQPNTEAFF
TRBJ1-1	18	TRBV5-1	CASSLIPQGAGVNTEAFF
TRBJ2-2	19	TRBV28	CASSSALPPTSGDTGELFF
TRBJ2-7	17	TRBV9	CASSVPPPGGRAYEQYF
TRBJ2-7	15	TRBV11-2	CASSSKFDTSYEQYF
TRBJ2-3	15	TRBV9	CASSVAAGGTDTQYF
TRBJ2-7	16	TRBV4-3	CASSRAGTGEGYEQYF
TRBJ1-5	18	TRBV28	CASSLGPGSRGTNQPQHF
TRBJ2-7	14	TRBV5-4	CATRGQGVSYEQYF
TRBJ1-2	12	TRBV28	CASTRGIRGYTF
TRBJ2-1	13	TRBV5-4	CASSLVSGNEQFF
TRBJ1-4	19	TRBV12-5	CASGLVSWDRGDRNEKLFF
TRBJ2-3	19	TRBV4-1	CASSQDLTRRFQRTDTQYF
TRBJ2-1	16	TRBV18	CASSPQPGQGRNEQFF
TRBJ2-7	14	TRBV7-2	CASSPKGTQSEQYF
TRBJ1-1	17	TRBV27	CASFRTGGTGMNTEAFF
TRBJ2-1	14	TRBV19	CAIGGTSAYNEQFF
TRBJ2-5	15	TRBV27	CASSPPGQVAETQYF
TRBJ2-4	18	TRBV19	CASTQTSGKTLAKNIQYF
TRBJ1-1	17	TRBV6-1	CASSEPSKAGSNTEAFF
TRBJ2-7	12	TRBV4-1	CASSQTPYEQYF
TRBJ1-6	17	TRBV7-8	CASSLEPYRSYNSPLHF
-	16	TRBV4-3	CASSQESLAVNREQYF